This TCR beta chain originates from a study of CD8+CD57+ T cells in acquired aplastic anemia. Study summary: Sorted CD4+ and CD8+ cells gave an average of 3.2 ug of DNA.

Sequencing involved patients with CD8+CD57+ cell expansion previously shown by flow cytometry. Overall study results and limits: Patients and controls shared 25 to 30 CD8+ CDR3 sequences, which appeared highly expressed in patients and within their immunodominant clones.

The TCR beta profiling, which covered VDJ combination and CDR3 sequence, was carried out using genomic DNA as the template. TCRdb reprocessed the reads with MiXCR, giving one entry per CDR3 protein. This sample carries approximately 220,000 distinct CDR3 sequences, under 50% of them seen once, and the ten largest clones take less than 20%. This clonotype was recorded at least ten times. The target antigen is unknown. Germline loops: CDR1 SGHAT, CDR2 FQDESV (reference sequence). This CDR3 comprises 15 residues. Trimming removed 0 bases from V and 5 bases from J; junction bases left unmatched: 7. V usage is TRBV11-1 and J usage is TRBJ2-7; 7 bases agree with TRBD1. The clonotype originates from a human donor with aplastic anemia. Sequencing input: sorted CD4+, CD8+, or CD8+CD57+ T cells (not recorded which) from PBMCs. Here the CDR3 reads CASSLARTGPNEQYF. The CDR3 DNA reads as TGTGCCAGCAGCTTAGCTCGGACAGGACCGAACGAGCAGTACTTC.